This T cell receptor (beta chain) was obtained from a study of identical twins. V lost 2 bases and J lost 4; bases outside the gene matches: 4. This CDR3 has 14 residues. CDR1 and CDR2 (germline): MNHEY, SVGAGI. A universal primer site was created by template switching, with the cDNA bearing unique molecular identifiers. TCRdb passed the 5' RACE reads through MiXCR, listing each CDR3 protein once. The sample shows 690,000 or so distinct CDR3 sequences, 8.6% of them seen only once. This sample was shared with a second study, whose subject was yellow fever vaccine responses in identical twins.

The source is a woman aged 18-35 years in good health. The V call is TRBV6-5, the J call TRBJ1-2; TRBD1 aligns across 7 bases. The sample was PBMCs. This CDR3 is CASSYRRDSYGYTF. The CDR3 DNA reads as TGTGCCAGCAGTTACCGCCGGGACAGCTATGGCTACACCTTC.